This TCR beta chain was sequenced in a study of T cells in Graves' hyperthyroidism and ophthalmopathy. Overall study findings and caveats: Before onset, by a median of around six months, the model predicted ophthalmopathy. Stable hyperthyroidism was told apart from ophthalmopathy by a model built on 13 V-J features.

The sample holds many counts of this clonotype. Its specificity is unknown. Amplified TCR beta CDR3 regions derived from RNA transcripts. A first-round RT-PCR of the TCR CDR3 used the HTBI primer set. MiXCR, applied by TCRdb to the multiplex PCR reads, yields one record per CDR3 protein. The repertoire holds more than 500,000 distinct CDR3 sequences, roughly 14% seen once, with roughly 4.3% in the top ten. This sample holds PBMCs from 8 to 10 ml fresh peripheral blood. Germline V gene sequence: CDR1 SGHAT, CDR2 FQNNGV. Trimming pared 5 bases from V and 4 bases from J, leaving 18 bases between. CDR3 length equals 16 residues.

This TCR was sampled from a woman between 40 and 55 years old with Graves' ophthalmopathy. This rearrangement joins TRBV11-2 to TRBJ1-5, with D perhaps TRBD1 (5 bases). The material sequenced was blood. The CDR3 region has the DNA TGTGCCAGCAGCACTGGGACCTCCCTGAGGAATCAGCCCCAGCATTTT. Translated, it gives CASSTGTSLRNQPQHF. Filled out from reference TRBV11-2 and TRBJ1-5, the complete variable domain reads EAGVAQSPRYKIIEKRQSVAFWCNPISGHATLYWYQQILGQGPKLLIQFQNNGVVDDSQLPKDRFSAERLKGVDSTLKIQPAKLEDSAVYLCASSTGTSLRNQPQHFGDGTRLSIL.